One and the same sample provided the 13 T cell receptor beta chains below, sequenced in a study of cytomegalovirus exposure and HLA in healthy donors (TCRdb year 2017). The library was made by the immunoSEQ multiplex PCR assay. For the multiplex PCR, a mixture combining 60 forward primers for TCR Vbeta segments and 13 reverse primers for TCR Jbeta segments was used. In TCRdb, the immuneACCESS table is reduced to in-frame sequences with V and J assigned. These tables do not hold every clone; where another copy was compared, an unresolved V gene accounts for under half, and the others remain unexplained. The sample has approximately 92,000 clones on record, 60% to 85% of them singletons. The ten largest make up around 7.5% of the sample. The source material was PBMCs. All receptors derive from a man aged 45-60 years in good health and CMV-seropositive.

This chain uses TRBV10-3 with TRBJ2-3, with 10 positions matching TRBD1. Germline loops: CDR1 ENHRY, CDR2 SYGVKD. The junction had 4 bases not matched to a gene; V was cut back by 0 bases and J by 1 base. This CDR3 comprises 17 residues. The CDR3 sequence is CAISESSGTGGTDTQYF. CDR3 nucleotides: TGTGCCATCAGTGAGTCTTCTGGGACAGGGGGCACAGATACGCAGTATTTT.

The CDR3 DNA follows: TGTGCCAGCAGTGAAGTGCGGGGGGACAGGGCTGGTCTCTACGAGCAGTACTTC. As protein: CASSEVRGDRAGLYEQYF. The chain joins TRBV6-1 to TRBJ2-5; D might be TRBD1 (9 bases). The J call is doubtful: the DNA matches TRBJ2-7 better. Germline CDR1 MNHNS, CDR2 SASEGT. The CDR3 sequence is 18 residues long.

The rearrangement joins TRBV30 to TRBJ1-3; 7 bases are shared with TRBD1. Germline CDR1 is GTSNPN and CDR2 is SVGIG (reference sequence). The CDR3 length is 17 residues. V lost 0 bases, J lost 0 bases, and 8 bases stayed unmatched. CDR3 bases: TGTGCCTGGAGTGTACTTCCAGGGGGAAACTCTGGAAACACCATATATTTT. This sequence encodes CAWSVLPGGNSGNTIYF.

The chain joins TRBV20-1 to TRBJ2-1; 7 nucleotides agree with TRBD2. V was clipped by 5 bases and J by 8 bases; unmatched bases: 3. The CDR3 sequence is 11 residues long. Germline CDR1 reads DFQATT; CDR2 reads SNEGSKA (reference sequence). CDR3 sequence reads: CSALAVDEQFF. The CDR3 DNA follows: TGCAGTGCTCTAGCGGTCGATGAGCAGTTCTTC.

The chain combines TRBV7-6 with TRBJ2-5, with a weak D call TRBD2 (5 bases). The CDR3 is 12 amino acids. The ends were cut back, 4 bases at V and 7 bases at J, with 10 bases in the middle. Germline-derived CDR1 and CDR2 are SGHVS and FNYEAQ. The CDR3 here is CASSSGRGTQYF. In DNA form, the CDR3 reads TGTGCCAGCAGCTCTGGGAGAGGGACCCAGTACTTC. The whole variable domain, filled in from reference TRBV7-6 and TRBJ2-5, reads GAGVSQSPRYKVTKRGQDVALRCDPISGHVSLYWYRQALGQGPEFLTYFNYEAQQDKSGLPNDRFSAERPEGSISTLTIQRTEQRDSAMYRCASSSGRGTQYFGPGTRLLVL.

The chain links TRBV14 to TRBJ1-4; tentatively, D is TRBD1 (6 bases). Germline V CDR1 and CDR2: SGHDN, FVKESK. Trimming cost V 2 bases and J 8 bases, with 9 bases left between them. The length of the CDR3 is 13 residues. This chain's CDR3 is CASSQQQGEKLFF. CDR3 DNA sequence: TGTGCCAGCAGCCAACAGCAGGGGGAAAAACTGTTTTTT.

Only a few counts were recorded for this clone. V gene TRBV4-1 combines with J gene TRBJ2-6; 7 bases are a match to TRBD1. The trim removed 7 bases at V and 1 base at J, leaving 4 bases unmatched. CDR3 length equals 15 residues. The germline CDR1 and CDR2 sequences are MGHRA and YSYEKL. CDR3 DNA: TGCGCCAGCAACGTACAGGGGTCTGGGGCCAACGTCCTGACTTTC. This codes for CASNVQGSGANVLTF.

The chain employs TRBV25-1 and TRBJ2-3; 9 bases match TRBD2. There are 15 residues in the CDR3. In germline, CDR1 is MGHDK, CDR2 SYGVNS. Losses at the gene ends were 8 bases for V and 1 base for J; bases not matched to a gene: 7. CDR3 in DNA: TGTGCCAGCGAGTCGGCGGGGGGGGGCACAGATACGCAGTATTTT. Amino acids: CASESAGGGTDTQYF.

V and J are TRBV27 and TRBJ1-2, with D unclear. The CDR3 extends over 14 amino acids. V was trimmed by 5 bases and J by 2 bases, leaving 12 bases between them. CDR1 and CDR2 (germline): MNHEY, SMNVEV (reference sequence). The CDR3 bases are TGTGCCAGCAGTCCGTTTGCGGTGAACTATGGCTACACCTTC. This gives the protein CASSPFAVNYGYTF.

The genes are TRBV7-2 and TRBJ2-3; D is undetermined. V lost 5 bases to trimming and J lost 5 bases, with 11 bases between them. CDR1 and CDR2 from the germline V gene are SGHTA and FQGNSA. The CDR3 is 13 residues long. The CDR3 reads CASSLLPGDTQYF. For the CDR3, the DNA is TGTGCCAGCAGCCTCCTACCGGGAGATACGCAGTATTTT.

The chain links TRBV7-9 to TRBJ1-4; 7 nucleotides line up with TRBD1. Germline lookup yields CDR1 SEHNR and CDR2 FQNEAQ (reference sequence). CDR3 length: 15 residues. After removal of 3 bases from V and 5 bases from J, the junction contained 6 bases not matched to a gene. This CDR3 reads CASSFSDRDNEKLFF. The CDR3 coding sequence is TGTGCCAGCAGCTTCTCTGACAGGGACAATGAAAAACTGTTTTTT.

The chain couples TRBV7-2 to TRBJ1-1; TRBD1 agrees at 8 bases. This CDR3 has 13 residues. After removal of 7 bases from V and 4 bases from J, the junction contained 5 bases not matched to a gene. From germline, CDR1 is SGHTA and CDR2 FQGNSA. The CDR3 region has the DNA TGTGCCAGCAAATTAACAGGGGGCACTGAAGCTTTCTTT. It specifies CASKLTGGTEAFF.

V and J are TRBV10-3 and TRBJ1-3, with 10 bases matching TRBD1. The CDR3 totals 15 residues. Germline V CDR1 and CDR2: ENHRY, SYGVKD. Trimming at V came to 6 bases and at J to 4 bases, leaving 6 bases not matched to a gene. The CDR3 protein is CAISPRTGGGNTIYF. The CDR3 DNA is TGTGCCATCAGCCCTCGGACAGGGGGGGGAAACACCATATATTTT.